This section outlines one T cell receptor (beta chain) sequence together with its context. The record originates from a study of resident and recirculating memory T cells in vitiligo. This CDR3 is built from 14 residues. Trimming took off 5 bases at V and 6 bases at J, with 13 bases between the two ends. In germline, CDR1 is MNHEY, CDR2 SMNVEV (reference sequence). Assay used: immunoSEQ multiplex PCR; TCRdb lists only in-frame clones, some missing. The sample has some 70,000 clones, 80% to 95% seen once. Anyone treated within the previous three months was excluded. The sequence was obtained from a male donor with vitiligo. Sequenced material: blood. The chain is built from TRBV27 and TRBJ2-2, with a weak D call TRBD2 (6 bases). Written as DNA, the CDR3 is TGTGCCAGCAGTCCGCGGGGAGAGGCCGGGGAGCTGTTTTTT. Protein sequence: CASSPRGEAGELFF.